The next 29 T cell receptor delta chains were all read from a single sample in a study of gamma-delta T cells after stem cell transplantation. TCRdb made new clone calls on the RT-PCR reads using CATT. The sample includes 2,700 or so delta-chain clones, 22% of them seen just once. The specimen sequenced was gamma-delta T cells. The receptors were gathered from a human donor. It is not recorded whose cells these are; they may come from a transplant donor.

Judged by abundance, this clone is medium-sized. This chain uses TRDV2 with TRDJ1, with 11 bases aligning to TRDD3. This CDR3 is built from 15 residues. The germline V gene has CDR1 GEAIGNYY and CDR2 EKD. Unmatched junction bases numbered 3, after V lost 2 bases and J lost 2 bases. The DNA of the CDR3 is TGTGCCTGTGACAGTGGGGGATACGCGACCGATAAACTCATCTTT. It codes for CACDSGGYATDKLIF.

The chain joins TRDV2 to TRDJ1; 10 positions agree with TRDD3. Germline values: CDR1 GEAIGNYY, CDR2 EKD. The CDR3 loop spans 15 amino acids. J was trimmed by 7 bases and V by 4 bases; bases with no gene match: 11. In DNA form, the CDR3 reads TGTGCCTGTGATCCCCTGGGGGATATTTGGCCTAAACTCATCTTT. Protein product: CACDPLGDIWPKLIF.

This clone is labeled as medium-sized. This chain uses TRDV1 with TRDJ4; 9 bases agree with TRDD2. Unmatched junction bases numbered 23, after V lost 3 bases and J lost 0 bases. There are 21 residues in the CDR3. CDR1 and CDR2 from the germline V gene are TSWWSYY and QGS. In DNA, the CDR3 is TGTGCTCTTGGGGACCCTTCCTACTGGGGAGGTTGGGGGACAAGGGCCAGACCCCTGATCTTT. It specifies CALGDPSYWGGWGTRARPLIF.

By sample share, this clone is medium-sized. This chain uses TRDV1 with TRDJ1; unclear D gene. The germline V and J ends were trimmed by 3 bases and 0 bases, with 32 bases remaining between them. Germline V gives CDR1 TSWWSYY, CDR2 QGS. This CDR3 is 22 amino acids long. The CDR3 DNA reads TGTGCTCTTGGGGACCCAGACGAACCATACATCTATAAGCCCTCGTACACCGATAAACTCATCTTT. Translating it yields CALGDPDEPYIYKPSYTDKLIF.

This clone was observed a few times. A far larger clone is only one base removed, so a read error is likely. The same CDR3 is also encoded by other DNA sequences in this sample. The chain recombines TRDV1 with TRDJ1, with TRDD3 matching over 13 bases. Germline V lookup: CDR1 TSWWSYY, CDR2 QGS. Trimming removed 1 base from V and 5 bases from J; junction bases left unmatched: 28. The CDR3 is 24 amino acids. The CDR3 region is CALGERALPTHTGGYGLGTDKLIF. Written as DNA, the CDR3 is TGTGCTCTTGGGGAACGAGCCCTTCCTACGCATACTGGGGGATACGGATTAGGGACTGATAAACTCATCTTT.

This clone appeared a few times. This probably arose from a read error, given a far larger clone one base away. The genes are TRDV1 and TRDJ1; 13 positions match TRDD3. Germline V gene lookup returns CDR1 TSWWSYY and CDR2 QGS. V dropped 3 bases and J dropped 11; count of bases not matched to a gene: 24. The CDR3 is 20 residues long. CDR3 in DNA: TGTGCTCTTGGGGACTTTCCTACCGGTAGGACTGGGGGATACGGAAGGAGGCTCATCTTT. Amino acids: CALGDFPTGRTGGYGRRLIF.

This clone has a single count. A far larger clone is only one base removed, so a read error is likely. The same CDR3 can be traced to other DNA sequences in this sample. The chain combines TRDV1 with TRDJ1; a weak D match, TRDD3 (6 bases). The CDR3 length is 25 residues. CDR1 is TSWWSYY and CDR2 is QGS in the germline V gene. V was clipped by 1 base and J by 7 bases, with 46 bases between them. Here the CDR3 reads CALGEPPGIPWGTWGEEDPAGKLIF. In nucleotides, the CDR3 is TGTGCTCTTGGGGAACCCCCGGGGATTCCTTGGGGCACGTGGGGTGAAGAGGACCCGGCCGGTAAACTCATCTTT.

As regards this clone: A far bigger clonotype differs at one base, so this is likely a read error. The identical CDR3 is also encoded by other nucleotide sequences in the sample. The rearrangement uses TRDV1 and TRDJ1; 7 nucleotides align to TRDD3. Losses at the gene ends were 3 bases for V and 0 bases for J; bases not matched to a gene: 10. Germline values: CDR1 TSWWSYY, CDR2 QGS. The CDR3 spans 17 residues. In nucleotides, the CDR3 is TGTGCTCTTGGGGAGTGGGGTGGGGGACAGTACACCGATAAACTCATCTTT. It yields the protein CALGEWGGGQYTDKLIF.

The chain joins TRDV1 to TRDJ1; the D is unclear. CDR1 is TSWWSYY, CDR2 QGS, per germline. This CDR3 comprises 16 residues. Trimming took 3 bases from V and 0 from J, leaving 14 bases between them. CDR3 residues: CALGERVGGYTDKLIF. The CDR3 bases are TGTGCTCTTGGGGAGAGAGTAGGAGGGTACACCGATAAACTCATCTTT.

This clone has just a few counts. TCRdb shows a much larger clone's protein in place of this DNA's translation, and the two differ at residue 17, likely through a read error; the protein shown is translated from the DNA. The chain couples TRDV1 to TRDJ3; 9 bases are a match to TRDD3. This CDR3 has 20 amino acids. The V gene's germline CDR1 is TSWWSYY and CDR2 QGS. CDR3: CALGDRVTGGHSWDTRRMFF. In nucleotides, the CDR3 is TGTGCTCTTGGGGACCGCGTTACTGGGGGACACTCCTGGGACACCCGACGGATGTTTTTC.

The V call is TRDV1, the J call TRDJ1, with TRDD3 identical over 7 bases. Unmatched junction bases numbered 19, after V lost 2 bases and J lost 4 bases. The V gene's germline CDR1 is TSWWSYY and CDR2 QGS. The CDR3 has 19 residues. CDR3 region: CALGEGTYGWLGGSDKLIF. CDR3 sequence (DNA): TGTGCTCTTGGGGAAGGTACCTACGGGTGGCTGGGGGGAAGCGATAAACTCATCTTT.

This clone qualifies as medium-sized. The V call is TRDV2, the J call TRDJ1; TRDD3 matches at 11 bases. The germline V gene encodes CDR1 GEAIGNYY and CDR2 EKD. This CDR3 contains 20 residues. Trimming took 0 bases from V and 0 from J; bases not matched to a gene: 14. Here the CDR3 reads CACDTEDLLGDKRYTDKLIF. The DNA of the CDR3 is TGTGCCTGTGACACCGAGGATTTACTGGGGGATAAGCGGTACACCGATAAACTCATCTTT.

CDR3 residues: CALGARSPSLGKLIF. The CDR3 DNA is TGTGCTCTTGGGGCCCGTTCCCCCTCCCTGGGTAAACTCATCTTT. The chain joins TRDV1 to TRDJ1; D possibly corresponds to TRDD3 (5 bases). The V end lost 4 bases, the J end lost 7 bases, and 19 bases lay between the germline ends. The CDR3 covers 15 residues. Per germline, CDR1 TSWWSYY and CDR2 QGS.

The V gene is TRDV1, the J gene TRDJ1; the match to TRDD3 covers 9 bases. Germline loops: CDR1 TSWWSYY, CDR2 QGS. This CDR3 contains 20 residues. V gave up 3 bases and J gave up 0 bases; unmatched junction bases: 17. The CDR3 DNA is TGTGCTCTTGGGGACTTAGGCCGGTATGGGGGATATGCGTACACCGATAAACTCATCTTT. The encoded protein is CALGDLGRYGGYAYTDKLIF.

This clone has a handful of counts. The CDR3 is CALGTRNPCTDKLIF. The CDR3 DNA is TGTGCTCTTGGAACGCGTAATCCATGCACCGATAAACTCATCTTT. V gene TRDV1 combines with J gene TRDJ1; D is undetermined. Germline values: CDR1 TSWWSYY, CDR2 QGS. This CDR3 region has 15 residues. The ends were cut back, 6 bases at V and 1 base at J, with 15 bases in the middle.

Notes on this clone: A read error may be the cause here, since a much bigger clone is one base away. The sample holds other DNA sequences that translate to the same CDR3. The V call is TRDV1, the J call TRDJ4; D is possibly TRDD3 (5 bases). Germline loops: CDR1 TSWWSYY, CDR2 QGS. The CDR3 has 14 residues. CDR3 in DNA: TGCGCTCTTGGGGAACAAGCGGGGCCCAGACCCCTGATCTTT. The encoded protein is CALGEQAGPRPLIF.

Turning to this clone: This sequence may be a read error, since a much larger clone differs from it by one base. V usage is TRDV2 and J usage is TRDJ3; the D gene is possibly TRDD3 (5 bases). CDR1 is GEAIGNYY and CDR2 is EKD in the germline V gene. CDR3 length: 18 amino acids. V gave up 0 bases and J gave up 3 bases, with 14 bases separating them. The DNA of the CDR3 is TGTGCCTGTGACACCGAAGGGATTCCCGTCTGGGACACCCGACAGATGTTTTTC. It is translated as CACDTEGIPVWDTRQMFF.

Only a few counts were recorded for this clone. The chain has TRDV1 and TRDJ1; 11 bases agree with TRDD3. Germline V gene lookup returns CDR1 TSWWSYY and CDR2 QGS. J gave up 4 bases and V 0 bases, and 16 bases lay outside the gene matches. This CDR3 is built from 20 residues. CDR3: CALGELRPGGGYGGDDKLIF. The CDR3 DNA reads TGTGCTCTTGGGGAACTCAGGCCGGGTGGGGGATACGGAGGGGACGATAAACTCATCTTT.

The CDR3 DNA follows: TGTGCTCTTGGGGAACACGTCATCTGGGGGATACAACTCATCTTT. Translated: CALGEHVIWGIQLIF. The V and J genes are TRDV1 and TRDJ1; 11 bases are shared with TRDD3. The CDR3 contains 15 residues. J gave up 9 bases and V 1 base, and 7 bases lay outside the gene matches. CDR1 and CDR2 from the germline V gene are TSWWSYY and QGS.

This clone counts as medium-sized. V is TRDV3 and J is TRDJ1, with 10 bases matching TRDD3. The CDR3 length is 18 residues. The J segment lost 2 bases and the V segment lost 3 bases, leaving 18 bases of the junction unmatched. CDR1 is TVYSNPD, CDR2 GDNSRS, per germline (reference sequence). The chain's CDR3 is CAFQLRVMGDTGTDKLIF. CDR3 coding DNA: TGTGCCTTCCAACTACGGGTGATGGGGGATACTGGGACCGATAAACTCATCTTT.

This sequence joins TRDV1 and TRDJ1; 10 nucleotides match TRDD3. CDR3 length equals 17 residues. CDR1 is TSWWSYY and CDR2 is QGS in the germline V gene. V was clipped by 2 bases and J by 3 bases; unmatched bases: 9. CDR3 amino acids: CALGEAVLGDRADKLIF. The CDR3 nucleotides read TGTGCTCTTGGGGAAGCCGTTCTGGGGGATAGAGCCGATAAACTCATCTTT.

With respect to this clone: TCRdb shows a much larger clone's protein in place of this DNA's translation, and the two differ at residue 6, likely through a read error; the protein shown is translated from the DNA. V usage is TRDV1 and J usage is TRDJ1; 13 bases align to TRDD3. Germline V gives CDR1 TSWWSYY, CDR2 QGS. The V segment lost 3 bases and the J segment 11 bases; nucleotides outside the gene matches: 24. The CDR3 is 20 residues long. CDR3 in amino acids: CALGDLPTGRTGGYGRKLIF. The CDR3 nucleotides read TGTGCTCTTGGGGACCTTCCTACCGGTAGGACTGGGGGATACGGAAGGAAGCTCATCTTT.

This clone was recorded a few times. CDR3 in DNA: TGTGCTCTTGGGACCGCTTCTTCCTGGGGGATCTTTCCTCCGAGGCTGAACACCGATAAACTCATCTTT. As protein: CALGTASSWGIFPPRLNTDKLIF. The V call is TRDV1, the J call TRDJ1; the match to TRDD3 covers 9 bases. CDR3 size: 23 residues. The V gene end was trimmed by 5 bases and the J gene end by 0 bases; junction bases not matched to a gene: 28. CDR1 is TSWWSYY and CDR2 is QGS in the germline V gene.

A single count supports this clone. A far more abundant clone sits one base away, making this likely a read error. This rearrangement joins TRDV2 to TRDJ1; TRDD3 matches 7 bases. The CDR3 covers 18 residues. Per the germline V gene, CDR1 is GEAIGNYY and CDR2 is EKD. CDR3 nucleotides: TGTGCCTGTGACACCCTTTTGATTACTGGGGACCTCACCTATAAACTCATCTTT. Protein sequence: CACDTLLITGDLTYKLIF.

This clone was detected only a few times. The chain carries TRDV1 and TRDJ2; TRDD3 might be the D (5 bases). V was pared by 2 bases and J by 4 bases, with 11 bases between. This CDR3 has 15 residues. Per the germline V gene, CDR1 is TSWWSYY and CDR2 is QGS. The chain's CDR3 is CALGEGCTGTAQLFF. In nucleotides, the CDR3 is TGTGCTCTTGGGGAAGGTTGTACTGGGACAGCACAACTCTTCTTT.

This clone has only a few counts. V usage is TRDV1 and J usage is TRDJ1, with 8 bases identical to TRDD3. This CDR3 is 19 amino acids long. V shed 0 bases and J 3 bases; nucleotides not matched to a gene: 15. Germline CDR1 TSWWSYY, CDR2 QGS. This CDR3 is CALGELGYRGDIRPDKLIF. The CDR3 nucleotides read TGTGCTCTTGGGGAACTAGGCTACCGGGGGGATATTAGGCCCGATAAACTCATCTTT.

This clone showed up just a few times. This sequence is one base from a far larger clone and is likely a read error. Distinct nucleotide sequences in the sample also encode this CDR3. The chain joins TRDV1 to TRDJ1, with TRDD3 matching over 13 bases. The length of the CDR3 is 24 residues. CDR1 and CDR2 (germline): TSWWSYY, QGS. The DNA for the CDR3 is TGTGCTCTTGGGGAACGAGCCCTTCCTACGCATACTGGGGGATACGGATTAGGGACCGACAAACTCATCTTT. It yields the protein CALGERALPTHTGGYGLGTDKLIF.

This clone was observed a few times. A far bigger clonotype differs at one base, so this is likely a read error. This chain uses TRDV1 with TRDJ4; 11 bases agree with TRDD3. This CDR3 is 23 amino acids long. CDR1 is TSWWSYY and CDR2 is QGS in the germline V gene. V was clipped by 3 bases and J by 0 bases; unmatched bases: 27. The CDR3 bases are TGTGCTCTTGGGGACCCTACTAAAGTAAGTGGGGGATACGCTATGCCCCCCACCAGACCCCTGATCTTT. Amino acid sequence: CALGDPTKVSGGYAMPPTRPLIF.

This clone was picked up a small number of times. The chain carries TRDV1 and TRDJ3; D possibly corresponds to TRDD2 (6 bases). Germline V gene sequence: CDR1 TSWWSYY, CDR2 QGS. Trimming removed 2 bases from V and 1 base from J, with 15 bases in between. The CDR3 runs to 19 residues. The CDR3 protein is CALGEKAFQGSWDTRQMFF. CDR3 coding DNA: TGTGCTCTTGGGGAAAAGGCCTTCCAAGGGTCCTGGGACACCCGACAGATGTTTTTC.